Following are 17 T cell receptor beta chains from one sample sequenced in a study of shared clonotypes between healthy human individuals (dated by TCRdb to about 2020). The method behind the library was the immunoSEQ multiplex PCR assay. TCRdb carries this immuneACCESS record with in-frame sequences only. Its versions omit some clonotypes, under half of them owing to an unresolved V gene in the studies checked, with the rest unexplained. The sample records over a million clones, about four fifths of which are singletons. The ten largest clonotypes hold around 0.61% of the sample. Sequenced input: memory CD4+ T cells from PBMCs. This specimen's cell subset or site label, interpreted: CD45RA-negative fraction. The receptor set was obtained from a man aged 18 to 29 in good health. Some clones in this sample may be carry-over from other donors' samples.

This clone was counted a single time. The chain joins TRBV6-5 to TRBJ1-1; 8 positions match TRBD1. Germline lookup yields CDR1 MNHEY and CDR2 SVGAGI. The CDR3 is 16 residues long. V gave up 3 bases and J gave up 6 bases; unmatched junction bases: 12. CDR3 sequence: CASSYDPDRARPEAFF. The CDR3 region has the DNA TGTGCCAGCAGTTATGATCCGGACAGGGCGAGGCCTGAAGCTTTCTTT.

The V and J genes are TRBV5-1 and TRBJ2-2, with D possibly being TRBD2 (6 bases). V lost 2 bases to trimming and J lost 1 base, with 9 bases between them. CDR3 length: 15 amino acids. Per germline, CDR1 SGHRS and CDR2 YFSETQ. CDR3 nucleotides: TGCGCCAGCAGCTTCGGGACTTGGAACACCGGGGAGCTGTTTTTT. It is translated as CASSFGTWNTGELFF.

This clone occurred a few times. The chain is built from TRBV20-1 and TRBJ2-2; D gene unclear. Per germline, CDR1 DFQATT and CDR2 SNEGSKA (reference sequence). The V gene lost 3 bases and the J gene lost 6 bases, with 5 bases spanning the gap. The length of the CDR3 is 11 residues. CDR3 bases: TGCAGTGCTAGCGGGCCCGGGGAGCTGTTTTTT. Protein product: CSASGPGELFF.

There are a few counts of this clone. The chain combines TRBV5-3 with TRBJ1-2, with 8 bases that match TRBD1. TRBV5-3 belongs to the ORF category, with a function that is uncertain. V lost 5 bases and J lost 6; bases outside the gene matches: 9. This CDR3 is built from 14 residues. CDR3 region: CARRHSGGRNGYTF. In nucleotides, the CDR3 is TGTGCCAGAAGACATTCAGGGGGCAGGAATGGCTACACCTTC.

In this sample, this clone turned up once. This chain connects TRBV4-3 to TRBJ1-1; no reliable D call. This CDR3 comprises 13 residues. The germline V gene has CDR1 LGHNA and CDR2 YSLEER. V lost 0 bases and J lost 2, with 4 bases in between. CDR3 DNA sequence: TGCGCCAGCAGCCAAGATATTAACACTGAAGCTTTCTTT. Encoded protein: CASSQDINTEAFF.

V usage is TRBV30 and J usage is TRBJ2-2; 7 bases line up with TRBD2. Germline-derived CDR1 and CDR2 are GTSNPN and SVGIG (reference sequence). The V gene end was trimmed by 0 bases and the J gene end by 7 bases; junction bases not matched to a gene: 5. The CDR3 length is 14 residues. The CDR3 DNA sequence: TGTGCCTGGAGTGTAGCGCCTAGCGGCGGGGAGCTGTTTTTT. Translating gives CAWSVAPSGGELFF.

The V gene is TRBV25-1, the J gene TRBJ1-4, with 8 bases fitting TRBD1. The CDR3 spans 16 residues. Trimming cost V 10 bases and J 0 bases; bases outside gene matches: 10. CDR1 is MGHDK and CDR2 is SYGVNS in the germline V gene. CDR3 in DNA: TGTGCCACGGGTGACAGGGGCGTAGCAACTAATGAAAAACTGTTTTTT. The encoded protein is CATGDRGVATNEKLFF.

The rearrangement links TRBV28 to TRBJ1-1; 10 bases match TRBD1. The germline V gene has CDR1 MDHEN and CDR2 SYDVKM. The CDR3 has 16 residues. The ends lost 4 bases at V and 0 bases at J; junction bases unmatched: 5. In DNA, the CDR3 is TGTGCCAGCAGTTCCGCGGGGACAGGGGTGAACACTGAAGCTTTCTTT. Protein sequence: CASSSAGTGVNTEAFF.

The chain joins TRBV10-2 to TRBJ2-7, with 8 bases aligning to TRBD2. The V and J ends lost 2 bases and 6 bases, in that order; junction bases with no gene match: 3. CDR1 is WSHSY, CDR2 SAAADI, per germline. The CDR3 has 13 amino acids. The CDR3 spells CASSEGRGGEQYF. In DNA form, the CDR3 reads TGCGCCAGCAGTGAGGGACGGGGGGGCGAGCAGTACTTC.

The chain carries TRBV2 and TRBJ1-5; D might be TRBD1 (6 bases). V lost 3 bases and J 7 bases, leaving 13 bases between the germline ends. Germline CDR1 SNHLY, CDR2 FYNNEI. The CDR3 contains 14 residues. CDR3 bases: TGTGCCAGCAGTGATTTACCGGGGGGCCAGCCCCAGCATTTT. As protein: CASSDLPGGQPQHF.

J is TRBJ2-1 and V is TRBV7-6, with D perhaps matching TRBD2 (6 bases). Trimming removed 7 bases from V and 3 bases from J, with 13 bases in between. CDR3 size: 14 residues. Germline CDR1 SGHVS, CDR2 FNYEAQ. CDR3 DNA sequence: TGTGCCAGCACGCCCGGCGGGGACTACAATGAGCAGTTCTTC. Translated, it gives CASTPGGDYNEQFF.

The gene calls are TRBV28 and TRBJ2-1; D unresolved. This CDR3 has 17 residues. V shed 4 bases and J shed 8 bases, with 24 bases lying between them. The germline V gene encodes CDR1 MDHEN and CDR2 SYDVKM. The CDR3 DNA reads as TGTGCCAGCAGTTCGAAGGTCCAGCCAGCACTTCGAGATGAGCAGTTCTTC. Translated, it gives CASSSKVQPALRDEQFF.

This clone was picked up a small number of times. The rearrangement uses TRBV6-5 and TRBJ1-2, with D maybe TRBD1 (6 bases). The germline V and J ends were trimmed by 10 bases and 8 bases, with 23 bases remaining between them. The CDR3 totals 14 residues. Germline V gives CDR1 MNHEY, CDR2 SVGAGI. This CDR3 is CATQPQGPPMGYTF. For the CDR3, the DNA is TGTGCCACACAACCCCAGGGGCCCCCCATGGGCTACACCTTC.

V gene TRBV9 combines with J gene TRBJ1-1; no reliable D call. The length of the CDR3 is 15 residues. Germline V gene lookup returns CDR1 SGDLS and CDR2 YYNGEE. Trimming took 0 bases from V and 3 from J, leaving 12 bases between them. The chain's CDR3 is CASSVGFGEDTEAFF. DNA for the CDR3: TGTGCCAGCAGCGTAGGGTTTGGGGAGGACACTGAAGCTTTCTTT.

This clone occurred a few times. The chain recombines TRBV28 with TRBJ2-1; 12 bases align to TRBD2. Losses at the gene ends were 6 bases for V and 2 bases for J; bases not matched to a gene: 5. Germline CDR1 is MDHEN and CDR2 is SYDVKM. This CDR3 is built from 16 residues. The CDR3 nucleotides are TGTGCCAGCAGCGCGCGGACTAGCGGGACCTACAATGAGCAGTTCTTC. Protein: CASSARTSGTYNEQFF.

The chain joins TRBV2 to TRBJ1-1; perhaps TRBD1 as D (6 bases). The germline CDR1 and CDR2 sequences are SNHLY and FYNNEI. Deletions cut 2 bases from V and 0 bases from J, with 16 bases between. This CDR3 has 17 amino acids. The CDR3 region has the DNA TGTGCCAGCAGTGAACGGGGGGGCCAAATCATGAACACTGAAGCTTTCTTT. Residues: CASSERGGQIMNTEAFF.

The V gene is TRBV6-5, the J gene TRBJ1-2, with D possibly matching TRBD1 (6 bases). CDR1 and CDR2 (germline): MNHEY, SVGAGI. Trimming removed 7 bases at V and 7 bases at J, with 19 bases between. The CDR3 is 14 amino acids. This CDR3 is CASKQGQTFGGYTF. CDR3 nucleotides: TGTGCCAGCAAACAGGGTCAGACATTCGGTGGCTACACCTTC.